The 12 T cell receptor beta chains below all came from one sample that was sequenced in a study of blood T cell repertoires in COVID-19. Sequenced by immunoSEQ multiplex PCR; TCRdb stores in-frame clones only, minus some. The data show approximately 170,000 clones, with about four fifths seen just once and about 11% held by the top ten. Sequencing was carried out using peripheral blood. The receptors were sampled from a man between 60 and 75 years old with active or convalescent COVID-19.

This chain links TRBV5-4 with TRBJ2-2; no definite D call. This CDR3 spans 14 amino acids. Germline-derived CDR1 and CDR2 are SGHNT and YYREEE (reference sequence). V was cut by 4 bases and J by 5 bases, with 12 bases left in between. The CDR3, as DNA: TGTGCCAGCAGCGTCTACTATGTAACCGGGGAGCTGTTTTTT. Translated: CASSVYYVTGELFF.

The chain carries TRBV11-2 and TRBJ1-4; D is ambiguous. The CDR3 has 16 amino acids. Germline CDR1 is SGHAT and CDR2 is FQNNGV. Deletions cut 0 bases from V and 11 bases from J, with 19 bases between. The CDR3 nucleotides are TGTGCCAGCAGCTTAGAGTCAGCCGGGAAGAGTCGTAAACTGTTTTTT. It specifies CASSLESAGKSRKLFF.

The chain's CDR3 is CASSTQVAGANVLTF. In DNA form, the CDR3 reads TGTGCCAGCAGCACCCAGGTTGCTGGGGCCAACGTCCTGACTTTC. The gene calls are TRBV7-9 and TRBJ2-6; D is uncertain. Per the germline V gene, CDR1 is SEHNR and CDR2 is FQNEAQ (reference sequence). There are 15 residues in the CDR3. Trimming pared 5 bases from V and 2 bases from J, leaving 10 bases between.

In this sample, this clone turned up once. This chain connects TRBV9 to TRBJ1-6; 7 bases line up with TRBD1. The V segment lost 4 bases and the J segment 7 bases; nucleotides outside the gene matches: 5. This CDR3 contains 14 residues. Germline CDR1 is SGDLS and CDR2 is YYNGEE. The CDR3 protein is CASSPRQGNSPLHF. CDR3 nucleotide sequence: TGTGCCAGCAGCCCGCGACAGGGAAATTCACCCCTCCACTTT. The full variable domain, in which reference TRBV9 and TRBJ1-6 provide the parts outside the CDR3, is DSGVTQTPKHLITATGQRVTLRCSPRSGDLSVYWYQQSLDQGLQFLIQYYNGEERAKGNILERFSAQQFPDLHSELNLSSLELGDSALYFCASSPRQGNSPLHFGNGTRLTVT.

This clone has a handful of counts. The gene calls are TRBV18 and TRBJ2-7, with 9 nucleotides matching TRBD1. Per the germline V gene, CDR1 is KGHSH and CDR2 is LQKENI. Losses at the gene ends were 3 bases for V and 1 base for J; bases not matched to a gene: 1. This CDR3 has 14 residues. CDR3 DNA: TGTGCCAGCTCACCCGGACAGGGGTCCTACGAGCAGTACTTC. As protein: CASSPGQGSYEQYF.

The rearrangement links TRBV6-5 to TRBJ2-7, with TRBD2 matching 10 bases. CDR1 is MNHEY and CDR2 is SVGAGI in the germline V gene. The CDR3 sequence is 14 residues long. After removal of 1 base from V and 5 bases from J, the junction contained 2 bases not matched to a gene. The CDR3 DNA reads TGTGCCAGCAGTTACTTAGCGGGGGGAAACGAGCAGTACTTC. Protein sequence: CASSYLAGGNEQYF.

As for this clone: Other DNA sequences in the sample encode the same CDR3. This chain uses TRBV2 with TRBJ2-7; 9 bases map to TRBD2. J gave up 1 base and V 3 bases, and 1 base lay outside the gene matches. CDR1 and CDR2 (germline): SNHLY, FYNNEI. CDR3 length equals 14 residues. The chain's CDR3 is CASSELAGSYEQYF. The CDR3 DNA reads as TGTGCCAGCAGTGAGCTAGCGGGGTCCTACGAGCAGTACTTC.

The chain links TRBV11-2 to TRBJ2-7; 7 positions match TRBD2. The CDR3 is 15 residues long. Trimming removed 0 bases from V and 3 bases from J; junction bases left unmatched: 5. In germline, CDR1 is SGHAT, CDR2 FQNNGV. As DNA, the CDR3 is TGTGCCAGCAGCTTAGACTGGGGGGGATACTACGAGCAGTACTTC. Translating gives CASSLDWGGYYEQYF.

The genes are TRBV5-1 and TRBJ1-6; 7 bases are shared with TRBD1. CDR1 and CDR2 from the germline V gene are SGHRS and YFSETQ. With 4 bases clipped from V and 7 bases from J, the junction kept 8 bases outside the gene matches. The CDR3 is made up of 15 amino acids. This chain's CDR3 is CASSVQSDRNSPLHF. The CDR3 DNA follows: TGCGCCAGCAGCGTACAGTCGGACAGGAATTCACCCCTCCACTTT.

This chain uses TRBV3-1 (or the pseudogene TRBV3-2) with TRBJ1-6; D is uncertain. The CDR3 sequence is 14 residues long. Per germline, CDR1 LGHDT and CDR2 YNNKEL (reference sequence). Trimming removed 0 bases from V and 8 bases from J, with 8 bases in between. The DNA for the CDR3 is TGTGCCAGCAGCCAAGATTTTCAGGATTCACCCCTCCACTTT. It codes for CASSQDFQDSPLHF.

The CDR3 sequence is CASSADTDEQYF. The CDR3 bases are TGTGCCAGCAGTGCGGACACGGACGAGCAGTACTTC. J is TRBJ2-7 and V is TRBV12-3 or TRBV12-4; tentatively, D is TRBD1 (5 bases). CDR3 length equals 12 residues. V was trimmed by 5 bases and J by 5 bases, leaving 10 bases between them.

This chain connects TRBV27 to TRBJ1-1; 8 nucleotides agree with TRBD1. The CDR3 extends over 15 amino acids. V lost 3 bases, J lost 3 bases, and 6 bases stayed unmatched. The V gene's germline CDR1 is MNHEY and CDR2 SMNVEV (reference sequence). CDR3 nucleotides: TGTGCCAGCAGTTTCCGGACAGGGACTGACACTGAAGCTTTCTTT. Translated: CASSFRTGTDTEAFF.